This T cell receptor (beta chain) derives from a study of graft-versus-host responses after intestinal transplantation. Profiled with immunoSEQ multiplex PCR; TCRdb holds only in-frame clones, not every one. The sample carries around 25,000 clones, roughly 94% recorded once. The source was PBMCs, collected 156 days after intestinal transplant. The TCR was taken from a human patient who received an intestinal transplant, so some T cells may come from the graft donor.

CDR3 DNA sequence: TGTGCCAGCAGCCAAACCGGGGCCTTTGAAGGGACCCAGTACTTC. Encoded protein: CASSQTGAFEGTQYF. The V gene is TRBV6-6, the J gene TRBJ2-5; the D call may be TRBD1 or TRBD2 (5 bases each). The CDR3 extends over 15 amino acids. CDR1 and CDR2 (germline): MNHNY, SVGAGI (reference sequence). Trimming cost V 6 bases and J 7 bases, with 21 bases left between them.